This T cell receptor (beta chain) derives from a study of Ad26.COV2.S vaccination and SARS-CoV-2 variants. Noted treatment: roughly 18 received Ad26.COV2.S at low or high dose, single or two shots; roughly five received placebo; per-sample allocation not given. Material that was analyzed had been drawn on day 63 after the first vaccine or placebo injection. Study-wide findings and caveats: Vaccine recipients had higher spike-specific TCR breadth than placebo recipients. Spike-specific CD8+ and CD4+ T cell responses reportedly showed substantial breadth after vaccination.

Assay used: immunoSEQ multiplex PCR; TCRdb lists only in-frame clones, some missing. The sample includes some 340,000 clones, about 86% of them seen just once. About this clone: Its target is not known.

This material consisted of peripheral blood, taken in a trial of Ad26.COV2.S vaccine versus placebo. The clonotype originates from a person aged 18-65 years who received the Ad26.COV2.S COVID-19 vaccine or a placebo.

CDR3: CASSTTGEGNEKLFF. CDR3 sequence (DNA): TGTGCCAGCAGTACCACAGGGGAGGGTAATGAAAAACTGTTTTTT. The genes are TRBV6-6 and TRBJ1-4; 7 bases fit TRBD1. Germline trimming cut 5 bases from V and 4 bases from J; bases unmatched to any gene: 7. Germline loops: CDR1 MNHNY, CDR2 SVGAGI (reference sequence). The CDR3 has 15 amino acids.